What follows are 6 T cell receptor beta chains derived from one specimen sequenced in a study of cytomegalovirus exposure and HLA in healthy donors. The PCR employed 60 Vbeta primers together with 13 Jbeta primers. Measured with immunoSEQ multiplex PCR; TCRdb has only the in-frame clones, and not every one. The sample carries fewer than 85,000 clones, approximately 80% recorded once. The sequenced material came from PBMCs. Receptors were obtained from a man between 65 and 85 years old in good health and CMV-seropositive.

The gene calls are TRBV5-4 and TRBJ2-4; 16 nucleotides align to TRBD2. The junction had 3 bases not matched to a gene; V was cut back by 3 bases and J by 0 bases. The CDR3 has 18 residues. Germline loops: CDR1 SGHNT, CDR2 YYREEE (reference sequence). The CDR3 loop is CASSSGLAGGPAKNIQYF. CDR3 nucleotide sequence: TGTGCCAGCAGCTCGGGACTAGCGGGGGGGCCAGCCAAAAACATTCAGTACTTC.

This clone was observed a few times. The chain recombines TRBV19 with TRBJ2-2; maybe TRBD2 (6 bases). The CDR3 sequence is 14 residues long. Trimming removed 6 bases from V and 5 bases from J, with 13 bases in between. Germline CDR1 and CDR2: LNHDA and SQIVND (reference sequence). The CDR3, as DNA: TGTGCCAGTAGCCTCTCCGCGGGGACCGGGGAGCTGTTTTTT. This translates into CASSLSAGTGELFF.

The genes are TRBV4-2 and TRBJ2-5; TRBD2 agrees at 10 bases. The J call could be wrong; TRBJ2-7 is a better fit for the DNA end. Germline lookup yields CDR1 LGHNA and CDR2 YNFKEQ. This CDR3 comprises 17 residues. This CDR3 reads CASSQDSASGSSYEQYF. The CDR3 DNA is TGTGCCAGCAGCCAAGATTCGGCTAGCGGGAGCTCCTACGAGCAGTACTTC.

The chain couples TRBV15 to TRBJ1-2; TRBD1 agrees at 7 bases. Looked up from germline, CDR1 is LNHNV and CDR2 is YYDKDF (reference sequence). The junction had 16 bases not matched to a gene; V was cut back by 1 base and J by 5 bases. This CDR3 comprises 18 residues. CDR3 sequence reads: CATSRGPARTGRPYGYTF. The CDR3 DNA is TGTGCCACCAGCAGAGGACCAGCCCGGACAGGAAGACCTTATGGCTACACCTTC.

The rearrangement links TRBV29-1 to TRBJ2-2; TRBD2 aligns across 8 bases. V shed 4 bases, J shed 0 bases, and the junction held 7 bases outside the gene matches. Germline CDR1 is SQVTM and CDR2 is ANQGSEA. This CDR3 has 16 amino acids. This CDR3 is CSVGDDGRANTGELFF. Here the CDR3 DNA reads TGCAGCGTTGGAGACGACGGGAGGGCGAACACCGGGGAGCTGTTTTTT.

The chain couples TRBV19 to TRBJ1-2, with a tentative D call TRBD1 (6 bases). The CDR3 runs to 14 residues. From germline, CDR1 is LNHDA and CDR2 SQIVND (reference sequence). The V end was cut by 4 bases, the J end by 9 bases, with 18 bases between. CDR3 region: CASSTPGHLGSYTF. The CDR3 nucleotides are TGTGCCAGTAGTACCCCGGGACATCTGGGAAGCTACACCTTC.